The 10 T cell receptor beta chains listed next were all sequenced from one sample in a study of STAT3 mutations in large granular lymphocyte leukemia. Libraries were prepared by immunoSEQ multiplex PCR; TCRdb keeps only in-frame clonotypes and omits some of them. The sample lists about 2,200 clones, approximately 55% occurring once. Findings of the study overall: At least one immunodominant TCR beta clonotype appeared in every T-cell large granular lymphocyte leukemia patient.

These receptors have no identified antigens. The sequencing sample was made of peripheral blood mononuclear cells. All receptors come from a man aged 60 to 75 with T-cell large granular lymphocyte leukemia. Some clones in this sample may be carry-over from other donors' samples.

This clone appeared once. The rearrangement uses TRBV29-1 and TRBJ1-3; D may be TRBD1 (6 bases). This CDR3 comprises 14 residues. Per germline, CDR1 SQVTM and CDR2 ANQGSEA. V gave up 3 bases and J gave up 4 bases, with 13 bases separating them. CDR3 in DNA: TGCAGCGTTGATGAGGGGGGTGTCGGAAACACCATATATTTT. This sequence encodes CSVDEGGVGNTIYF.

CDR3 sequence: CASSLFLSAQYF. The CDR3 DNA reads as TGTGCCAGCAGCCTCTTTTTGTCGGCCCAGTACTTC. The chain carries TRBV5-6 and TRBJ2-5; D is unresolved. Looked up from germline, CDR1 is SGHDT and CDR2 is YYEEEE. The V and J ends lost 4 bases and 9 bases respectively, with 13 bases between them. The CDR3 has 12 residues. The entire variable domain, with the rest obtained from reference TRBV5-6 and TRBJ2-5, is as follows: DAGVTQSPTHLIKTRGQQVTLRCSPKSGHDTVSWYQQALGQGPQFIFQYYEEEERQRGNFPDRFSGHQFPNYSSELNVNALLLGDSALYLCASSLFLSAQYFGPGTRLLVL.

The chain couples TRBV30 to TRBJ1-2; no clear D gene. The CDR3 covers 12 residues. V was pared by 0 bases and J by 5 bases, with 7 bases between. CDR1 and CDR2 (germline): GTSNPN, SVGIG (reference sequence). This CDR3 is CAWSVSGYGYTF. In nucleotides, the CDR3 is TGTGCCTGGAGTGTATCCGGGTATGGCTACACCTTC.

J is TRBJ2-3 and V is TRBV7-6; the match to TRBD2 covers 10 bases. This CDR3 has 13 residues. V trimming: 6 bases; J trimming: 8 bases; junction bases outside the gene matches: 5. Germline V gene lookup returns CDR1 SGHVS and CDR2 FNYEAQ. In nucleotides, the CDR3 is TGTGCCAGCAGGCGGACTAGCGGTGGTACGCAGTATTTT. It translates to CASRRTSGGTQYF.

The V and J genes are TRBV7-9 and TRBJ2-3; D may be TRBD1 (5 bases). The CDR3 is made up of 13 amino acids. Trimming removed 0 bases from V and 4 bases from J, with 5 bases in between. Germline lookup yields CDR1 SEHNR and CDR2 FQNEAQ (reference sequence). The CDR3 DNA is TGTGCCAGCAGCTTAGCGGGGCCAGATACGCAGTATTTT. This sequence encodes CASSLAGPDTQYF.

The V call is TRBV5-4, the J call TRBJ2-1; TRBD2 matches 7 bases. Unmatched junction bases numbered 5, after V lost 0 bases and J lost 5 bases. The CDR3 runs to 15 residues. CDR1 is SGHNT, CDR2 YYREEE, per germline (reference sequence). This chain's CDR3 is CASSLGEGGHNEQFF. The CDR3 DNA reads as TGTGCCAGCAGCTTGGGCGAGGGAGGGCACAATGAGCAGTTCTTC.

This chain links TRBV6-1 with TRBJ2-7; possible D gene TRBD1, 6 bases. The germline V gene encodes CDR1 MNHNS and CDR2 SASEGT. CDR3 length equals 14 residues. Trimming took off 7 bases at V and 2 bases at J, with 15 bases between the two ends. Written as DNA, the CDR3 is TGTGCCAGCACCCGGGACATAAAAACCTACGAGCAGTACTTC. Protein: CASTRDIKTYEQYF.

The chain has TRBV6-6 and TRBJ2-4, with TRBD1 matching over 9 bases. This CDR3 has 13 amino acids. In germline, CDR1 is MNHNY, CDR2 SVGAGI (reference sequence). After removal of 5 bases from V and 9 bases from J, the junction contained 5 bases not matched to a gene. Written as DNA, the CDR3 is TGTGCCAGCAGTGTCCAGGGACAGGGCATTCAGTACTTC. Its translation is CASSVQGQGIQYF.

This CDR3 reads CAWAAGERQPQHF. In nucleotides, the CDR3 is TGTGCCTGGGCTGCGGGGGAGCGGCAGCCCCAGCATTTT. The chain recombines TRBV30 with TRBJ1-5, with D tentatively TRBD1 (5 bases). CDR3 size: 13 residues. CDR1 and CDR2 from the germline V gene are GTSNPN and SVGIG (reference sequence). Trimming stripped 5 bases from V and 7 bases from J, with 15 bases between.

The chain carries TRBV6-5 and TRBJ1-6; D is ambiguous. The CDR3 is 10 amino acids. Germline V gives CDR1 MNHEY, CDR2 SVGAGI. The CDR3 region has the DNA TGTGGGGCCCCGGGGTCACCCCTCCACTTT. This translates into CGAPGSPLHF.